This T cell receptor beta chain was obtained from a study of long-term antiretroviral therapy in people with HIV. Study-level findings and limits: Blood sampling spanned 2004 to 2017, possibly under older ART regimens. Controls had broader CDR3 length ranges than HIV repertoires did.

Researchers report immunoSEQ v3.0 was run at survey level. Only in-frame clones appear in the TCRdb table, and some are missing; sequencing was by immunoSEQ multiplex PCR. The sample includes tens of thousands of clones, 91% of them seen just once. There was at least one pre-ART PBMC sample for each donor, plus at least two post-ART PBMC samples. For this clone: What it binds is unknown.

This clonotype originated in a man younger than 35 with HIV. Sequencing used unsorted PBMCs, obtained 3.1 years after starting antiretroviral therapy.

The CDR3 sequence: CASSSDGGIRNEQFF. The DNA for the CDR3 is TGTGCCAGCAGCAGCGACGGCGGTATTAGGAATGAGCAGTTCTTC. The chain carries TRBV9 and TRBJ2-1; D is undetermined. Deletions cut 4 bases from V and 7 bases from J, with 18 bases between. This CDR3 has 15 residues. Germline CDR1 reads SGDLS; CDR2 reads YYNGEE.